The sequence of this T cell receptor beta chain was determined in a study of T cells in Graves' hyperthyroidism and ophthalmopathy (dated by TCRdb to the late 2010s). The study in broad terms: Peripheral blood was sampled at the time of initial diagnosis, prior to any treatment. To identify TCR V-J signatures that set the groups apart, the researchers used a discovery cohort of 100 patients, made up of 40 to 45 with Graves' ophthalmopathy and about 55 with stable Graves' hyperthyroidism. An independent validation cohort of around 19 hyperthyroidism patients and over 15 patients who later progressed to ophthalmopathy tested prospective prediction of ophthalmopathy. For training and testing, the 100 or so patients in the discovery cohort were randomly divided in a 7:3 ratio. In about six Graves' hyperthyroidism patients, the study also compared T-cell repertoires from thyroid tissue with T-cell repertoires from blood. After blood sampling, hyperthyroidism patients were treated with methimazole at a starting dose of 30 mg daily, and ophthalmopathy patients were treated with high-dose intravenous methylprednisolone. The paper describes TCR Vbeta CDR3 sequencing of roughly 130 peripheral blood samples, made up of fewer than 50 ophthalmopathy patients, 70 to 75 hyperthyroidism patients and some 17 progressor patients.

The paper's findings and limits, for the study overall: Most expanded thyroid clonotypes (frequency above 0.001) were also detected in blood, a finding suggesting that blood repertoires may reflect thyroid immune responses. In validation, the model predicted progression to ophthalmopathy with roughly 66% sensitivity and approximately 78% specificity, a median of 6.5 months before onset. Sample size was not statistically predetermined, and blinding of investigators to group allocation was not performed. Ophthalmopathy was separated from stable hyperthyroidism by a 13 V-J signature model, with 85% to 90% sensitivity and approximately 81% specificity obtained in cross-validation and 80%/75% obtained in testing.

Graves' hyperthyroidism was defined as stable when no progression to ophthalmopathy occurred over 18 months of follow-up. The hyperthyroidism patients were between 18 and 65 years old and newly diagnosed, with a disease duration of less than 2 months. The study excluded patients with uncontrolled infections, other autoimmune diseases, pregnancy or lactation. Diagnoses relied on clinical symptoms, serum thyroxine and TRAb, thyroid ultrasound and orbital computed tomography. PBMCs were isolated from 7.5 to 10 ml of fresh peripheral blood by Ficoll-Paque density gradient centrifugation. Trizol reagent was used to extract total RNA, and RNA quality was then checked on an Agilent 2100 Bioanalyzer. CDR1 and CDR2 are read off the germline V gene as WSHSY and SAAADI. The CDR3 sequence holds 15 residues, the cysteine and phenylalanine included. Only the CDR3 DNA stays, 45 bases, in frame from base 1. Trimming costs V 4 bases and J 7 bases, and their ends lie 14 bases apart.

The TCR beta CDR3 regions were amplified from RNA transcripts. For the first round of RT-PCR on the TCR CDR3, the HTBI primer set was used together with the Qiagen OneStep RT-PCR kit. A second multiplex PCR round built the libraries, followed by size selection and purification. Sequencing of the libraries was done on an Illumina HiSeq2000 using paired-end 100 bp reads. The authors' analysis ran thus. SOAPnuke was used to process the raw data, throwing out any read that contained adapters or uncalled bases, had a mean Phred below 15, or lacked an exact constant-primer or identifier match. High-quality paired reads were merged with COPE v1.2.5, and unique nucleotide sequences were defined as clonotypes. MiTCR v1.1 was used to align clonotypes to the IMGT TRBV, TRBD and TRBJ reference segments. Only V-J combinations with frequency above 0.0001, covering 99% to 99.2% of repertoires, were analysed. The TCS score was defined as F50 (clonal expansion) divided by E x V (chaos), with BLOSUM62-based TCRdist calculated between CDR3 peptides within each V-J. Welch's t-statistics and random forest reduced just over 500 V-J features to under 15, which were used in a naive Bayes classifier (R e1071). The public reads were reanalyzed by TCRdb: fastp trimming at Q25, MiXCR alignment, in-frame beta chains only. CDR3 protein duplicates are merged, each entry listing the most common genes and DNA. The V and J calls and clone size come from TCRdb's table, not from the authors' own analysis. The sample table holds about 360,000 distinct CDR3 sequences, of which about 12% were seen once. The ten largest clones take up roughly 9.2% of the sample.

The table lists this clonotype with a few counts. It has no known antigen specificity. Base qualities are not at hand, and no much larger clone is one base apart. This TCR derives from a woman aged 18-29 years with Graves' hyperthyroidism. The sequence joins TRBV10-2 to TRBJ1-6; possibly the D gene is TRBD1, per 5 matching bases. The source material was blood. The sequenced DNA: TGCGCCAGCAGTGGTGGGAGGGGCGCCAATTCACCCCTCCACTTT. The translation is CASSGGRGANSPLHF.